In its sample, the clone carrying this TCR beta chain was seen many times. Germline V CDR1 and CDR2: DFQATT, SNEGSKA (reference sequence). This CDR3 region has 13 residues. V was clipped by 2 bases and J by 6 bases, with 8 bases between them. Each CDR3 protein is one row after TCRdb ran MiXCR on the RT-PCR reads. The sample records around 700,000 distinct CDR3 sequences, over 12% being singletons. The TCR originated in a female donor in good health, serving as a healthy control. Sequencing was done on a sample of memory CD4+ T cells from blood. The J gene is TRBJ1-6, the V gene TRBV20-1; D is unclear. CDR3 bases: TGCAGTGCTAGATGGCCTTCTAATTCACCCCTCCACTTT. It encodes CSARWPSNSPLHF.